The present T cell receptor (beta chain) was sequenced within a study of T cells after yellow fever vaccination (dated by TCRdb to about 2019). A note on the overall study: The SMART-Seq v4 Ultra Low Input RNA kit was used to prepare libraries from fractions with low cell numbers. The cohort comprised two healthy male donors, one aged 18 to 29 and one aged 30 to 40 years. To follow T-cell clones before and after primary and booster YFV17D yellow fever vaccination, bulk TCR alpha and beta repertoires were sequenced over time. Blood samples were taken at several timepoints before and after primary and secondary immunization, and bulk PBMC replicates and cell subsets were isolated.

Overall study results and their limits: Because only two donors were included in the study, the extent to which the findings can be generalized is limited. A small share of clonotypes was detected in both CD4 and CD8 compartments, with the overlap likely arising from convergent recombination. Compared with the primary T-cell response, the secondary T-cell response was weaker but faster, peaking on day 5 rather than day 15. Computational filtering was needed because FACS-sorted repertoires could contain abundant contaminating clonotypes from the bulk population. After the booster, most clones that had expanded after primary vaccination were detected again (around 95% of CD4 and 88% of CD8), suggesting broad maintenance of memory.

TCR cDNA was synthesized by 5'RACE template switching, through which a universal primer site and unique molecular identifiers were introduced. cDNA synthesis was primed from both the TCR alpha and TCR beta constant segments. Library amplification involved two PCR steps, and the second step added sample barcodes and sequencing adapters. Sequencing of libraries was done on Illumina HiSeq 2500 (2x100 bp) or NovaSeq (2x150 bp). Regarding the original processing steps: Reads were demultiplexed and collapsed into UMI consensus sequences with MIGEC, and V(D)J alignment was performed with MiXCR. Clonotypes responding to the vaccine were identified with edgeR on replicate PBMC samples, with the criteria of FDR below 0.01 and a log2 fold change above 5 up to day 15. Each bulk clonotype was labeled CD4 or CD8 based on which sequenced repertoire, CD4 or CD8, contained the clonotype at higher abundance. TCRdb reprocessed the public reads (quality trimming at Q25 with fastp, clone calling with MiXCR) and kept in-frame beta chains. CDR3 protein duplicates are merged, each entry listing the most common genes and DNA. These V and J calls are TCRdb output, not the study's own analysis. Here the sample has roughly 65,000 distinct CDR3 sequences; 4.5% to 7.5% occur a single time. Of the sample, over 2% is held by the ten largest clones.

V and J are truncated by 8 bases and 2 bases respectively, leaving an intervening sequence of 9 bases. There are 12 amino acids in the CDR3, from cysteine to phenylalanine inclusive. This entry keeps only the CDR3 DNA: 36 bases, framed from base 1. The germline V gene yields SGHNT for CDR1 and YENEEA for CDR2. The label giving this sample's treatment or condition can be read as: live attenuated yellow fever vaccine strain. PBMCs were isolated from peripheral blood using a standard Ficoll-Paque protocol. Dynabeads CD4 and CD8 positive selection kits were used to isolate the CD4 and CD8 T-cell fractions. TriZol was used to extract RNA from bulk PBMCs, from CD4 and CD8 fractions, and from dextramer-positive and dextramer-negative fractions. This clonotype was picked up many times. The target of this receptor is not known. There are no base qualities to consult, and no much larger clone falls within one base.

This chain is built from TRBV11-3 and TRBJ1-1, with the D gene too uncertain to name. The sequence was obtained from a man between 18 and 29 years old who received the YFV17D yellow fever vaccine. The sample was CD4+ T cells sorted from PBMCs, taken roughly 14 days after the first yellow fever vaccination. The CDR3 sequence is CASGRDNTEAFF. The nucleotide sequence reads TGTGCCAGCGGGCGGGATAACACTGAAGCTTTCTTT.